This T cell receptor beta chain was recorded in a study of vaccination and CD4 T cells after COVID-19. Sequence data for DNA of cultured CD4+ T cells were generated by the Oncomine TCR Beta short-read assay. Each CDR3 protein is one row after TCRdb ran MiXCR on the PCR reads. The sample records about 15,000 distinct CDR3 sequences, approximately 53% being singletons. Treatment meaning: roughly ten-day PBMC culture with coronavirus spike peptide pools or control peptides (ViraFEST assay). Wells that each held a few million PBMCs were cultured with 8 to 10 IU/ml IL-2 and approximately 10 ug/ml peptide pools. This CDR3 has 16 amino acids. The ends lost 3 bases at V and 6 bases at J; junction bases unmatched: 12. CDR1 is KGHSH and CDR2 is LQKENI in the germline V gene. This clonotype has a handful of counts. What it binds is unknown.

V and J are TRBV18 and TRBJ2-7; 9 bases are a match to TRBD1. The receptor was isolated from a human donor who had recovered from COVID-19. The source material was CD4+ T cells from blood, cultured in vitro. Here the CDR3 DNA reads TGTGCCAGCTCACCCACTCAGAACAGGGGGCTGGGCGAGCAGTACTTC. Residues: CASSPTQNRGLGEQYF.